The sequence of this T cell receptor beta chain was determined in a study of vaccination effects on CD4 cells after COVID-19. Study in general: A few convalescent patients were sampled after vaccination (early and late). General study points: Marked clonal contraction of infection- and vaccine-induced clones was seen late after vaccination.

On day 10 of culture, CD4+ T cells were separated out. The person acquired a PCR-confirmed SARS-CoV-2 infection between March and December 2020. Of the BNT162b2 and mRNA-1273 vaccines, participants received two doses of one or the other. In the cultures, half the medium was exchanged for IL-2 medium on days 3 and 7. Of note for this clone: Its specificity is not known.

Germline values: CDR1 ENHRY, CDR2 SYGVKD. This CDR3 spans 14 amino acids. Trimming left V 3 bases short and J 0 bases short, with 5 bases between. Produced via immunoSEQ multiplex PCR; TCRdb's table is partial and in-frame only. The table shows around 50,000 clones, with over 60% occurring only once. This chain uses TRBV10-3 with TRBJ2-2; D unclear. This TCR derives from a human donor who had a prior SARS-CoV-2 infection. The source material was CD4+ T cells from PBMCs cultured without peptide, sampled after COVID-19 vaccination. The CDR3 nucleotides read TGTGCCATCAGTGATCCCCCGAACACCGGGGAGCTGTTTTTT. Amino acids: CAISDPPNTGELFF.